The clone carrying this T cell receptor (beta chain) was detected only a few times. Its antigen is not identified. This CDR3 contains 15 residues. Germline assignment: CDR1 SGHVS and CDR2 FQNEAQ. The germline V and J ends were trimmed by 1 base and 2 bases, with 12 bases remaining between them. The data were obtained in a study of regulatory T cells in long-lasting Graves disease. Findings of the study overall: Researchers reported studying only peripheral blood, not thyroid tissue.

The time point: persistent/refractory GD, antithyroid drugs over 5 years with positive TRAb. RNA isolated from PBMCs was used to make the TCR library. Patients met American Thyroid Association criteria for Graves' disease. Both iRepertoire HTBI primers and Arm-PCR of CDR3 regions were used to build the TCR beta libraries. TCRdb reprocessed the multiplex PCR reads with MiXCR, giving one entry per CDR3 protein. Of roughly 450,000 distinct CDR3 sequences detected, less than 25% appear once; the ten largest clones hold 7% to 10%. This chain connects TRBV7-8 to TRBJ2-7; TRBD1 is a possible D gene (5 bases). This material consisted of peripheral blood mononuclear cells (PBMCs), taken when the disease was refractory, from a patient treated with antithyroid drugs. The origin of this receptor is a female donor with Graves disease. The CDR3 region has the DNA TGTGCCAGCAGCTTAGATAGGGGTGGGACCTACGAGCAGTACTTC. This gives the protein CASSLDRGGTYEQYF.